This TCR beta chain was sequenced during a study of T-cell reconstitution after alpha-beta-depleted transplantation in children. Details on this clonotype: Its cognate antigen is unknown.

Study results and limitations: Surviving recipient T cells and thymic progenitors produced the high day-60 TCRbeta diversity seen in some patients. By one year post-transplant, T-cell counts and diversity largely arose from T cells that were newly produced. In patients about two months after transplant, alpha-beta T cells reportedly arose from several hundred expanded graft clones.

TCRbeta library preparation incorporated unique molecular identifiers. TCRdb passed the PCR reads through MiXCR, listing each CDR3 protein once. This sample has about 640,000 distinct CDR3 sequences, with 10% to 15% found just once. The CDR3 totals 15 residues. Germline-derived CDR1 and CDR2 are SEHNR and FQNEAQ (reference sequence). Trimming took off 5 bases at V and 1 base at J, with 13 bases between the two ends. The clonotype was recovered from a male patient under 18 who had a stem cell transplant for acute myeloid leukemia, so the T cells may come from the graft donor. Sequences were derived from PBMCs, mostly from graft donor cells, sampled 360 days after TCRalphabeta/CD19-depleted stem cell transplant. This chain uses TRBV7-9 with TRBJ2-3, with D perhaps TRBD2 (5 bases). The CDR3 DNA reads as TGTGCCAGCAGCCTAAGGGCAGCGGGCACAGATACGCAGTATTTT. Protein sequence: CASSLRAAGTDTQYF. Filled out from reference TRBV7-9 and TRBJ2-3, the complete variable domain reads DTGVSQNPRHKITKRGQNVTFRCDPISEHNRLYWYRQTLGQGPEFLTYFQNEAQLEKSRLLSDRFSAERPKGSFSTLEIQRTEQGDSAMYLCASSLRAAGTDTQYFGPGTRLTVL.